The clone carrying this T cell receptor (beta chain) has more than one count but fewer than ten. What it recognizes is unknown. The data are from a study of beta chain features in type 1 diabetes. General study results and limits: In cDNA sequencing, cells with high TCR expression could be over-represented. Shortening that was moderate but significant affected the TCRB CDR3s of Type 1 diabetes patients in all four CD4+ subsets.

The investigators reverse transcribed all of the isolated RNA, so they sequenced expressed TCRB transcripts. Sequencing used immunoSEQ multiplex PCR; TCRdb keeps in-frame clones, though not all of them. The sample holds about 150,000 clones; around 8% are singletons and the top ten take around 0.94%. Deletions cut 3 bases from V and 8 bases from J, with 8 bases between. There are 12 residues in the CDR3. The germline CDR1 and CDR2 sequences are LNHDA and SQIVND (reference sequence). The sequence was obtained from a woman aged 40 to 50 with type 1 diabetes. The chain employs TRBV19 and TRBJ1-5; perhaps TRBD1 as D (6 bases). The material sequenced was central memory CD4+ T cells from blood. CDR3 region: CASSIRQEPQHF. In DNA form, the CDR3 reads TGTGCCAGTAGTATCCGACAGGAGCCCCAGCATTTT.